This TCR beta chain was observed in a study of blood T cell repertoires in COVID-19. Whole-study context: Sites across the United States, Italy and Spain contributed samples from acute and convalescent COVID-19. T cells, B-cell-depleted T cells, or PBMCs provided the cDNA or gDNA that served as material.

In the authors' workflow: Reference gene primer amplification gave nucleated cell count estimates. Sequencing was performed with immunoSEQ multiplex PCR; in TCRdb, only in-frame clones are kept and a portion is missing. The DNA gave D and trimming, while V, J and clone size come from that table. The sample has 90,000 or so clones; roughly 85% are singletons. The CDR3 is 14 residues long. Trimming took 3 bases from V and 4 from J, leaving 9 bases between them. CDR1 is SNHLY and CDR2 is FYNNEI in the germline V gene. Sequences were obtained from peripheral blood. The chain links TRBV2 to TRBJ2-2; tentatively, D is TRBD2 (6 bases). This TCR derives from a human donor in a cohort sampled during active COVID-19. CDR3 residues: CASSEFGGTGELFF. In DNA, the CDR3 is TGTGCCAGCAGTGAGTTCGGGGGCACCGGGGAGCTGTTTTTT.